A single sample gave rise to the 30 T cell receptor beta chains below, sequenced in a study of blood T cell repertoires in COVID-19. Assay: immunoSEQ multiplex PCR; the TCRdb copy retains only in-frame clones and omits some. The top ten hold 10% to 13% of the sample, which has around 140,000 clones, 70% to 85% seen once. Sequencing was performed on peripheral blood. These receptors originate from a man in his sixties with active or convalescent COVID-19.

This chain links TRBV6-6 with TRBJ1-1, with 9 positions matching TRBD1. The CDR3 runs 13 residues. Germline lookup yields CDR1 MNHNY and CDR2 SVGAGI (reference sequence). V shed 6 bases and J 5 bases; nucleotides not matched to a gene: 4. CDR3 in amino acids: CASRDRGGTEAFF. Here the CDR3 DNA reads TGTGCCAGCAGGGACAGGGGAGGTACTGAAGCTTTCTTT.

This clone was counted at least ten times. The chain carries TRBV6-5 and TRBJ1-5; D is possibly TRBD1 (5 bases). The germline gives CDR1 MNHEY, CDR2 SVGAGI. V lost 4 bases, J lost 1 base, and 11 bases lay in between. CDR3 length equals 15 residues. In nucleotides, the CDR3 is TGTGCCAGCAGTTTCCGGGGGGAGAGCAATCAGCCCCAGCATTTT. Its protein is CASSFRGESNQPQHF.

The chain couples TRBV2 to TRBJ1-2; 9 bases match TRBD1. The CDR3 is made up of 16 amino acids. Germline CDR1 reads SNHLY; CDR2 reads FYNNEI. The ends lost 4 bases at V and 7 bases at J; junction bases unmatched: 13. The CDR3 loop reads CASSGLVTGGLFGYTF. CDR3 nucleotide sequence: TGTGCCAGCAGTGGGTTGGTGACAGGGGGTTTATTTGGCTACACCTTC.

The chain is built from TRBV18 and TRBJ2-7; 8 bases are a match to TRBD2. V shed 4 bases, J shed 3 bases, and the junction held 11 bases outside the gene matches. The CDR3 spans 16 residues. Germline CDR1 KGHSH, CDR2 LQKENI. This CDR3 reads CASSRGPPGTSYEQYV. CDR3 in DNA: TGTGCCAGCTCACGGGGACCTCCGGGGACTAGCTACGAGCAGTACGTC.

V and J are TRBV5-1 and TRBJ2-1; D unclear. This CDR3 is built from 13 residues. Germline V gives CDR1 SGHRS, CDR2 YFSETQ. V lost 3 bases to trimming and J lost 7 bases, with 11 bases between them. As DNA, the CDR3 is TGCGCCAGCAGCTACGGTGCTCGAAATGAGCAGTTCTTC. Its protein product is CASSYGARNEQFF.

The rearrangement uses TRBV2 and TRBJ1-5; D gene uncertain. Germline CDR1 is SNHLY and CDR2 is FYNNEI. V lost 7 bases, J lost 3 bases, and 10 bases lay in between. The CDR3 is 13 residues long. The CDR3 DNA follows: TGTGCCAGCACTCCCCTCTACAATCAGCCCCAGCATTTT. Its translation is CASTPLYNQPQHF. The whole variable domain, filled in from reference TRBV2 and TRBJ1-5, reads EPEVTQTPSHQVTQMGQEVILRCVPISNHLYFYWYRQILGQKVEFLVSFYNNEISEKSEIFDDQFSVERPDGSNFTLKIRSTKLEDSAMYFCASTPLYNQPQHFGDGTRLSIL.

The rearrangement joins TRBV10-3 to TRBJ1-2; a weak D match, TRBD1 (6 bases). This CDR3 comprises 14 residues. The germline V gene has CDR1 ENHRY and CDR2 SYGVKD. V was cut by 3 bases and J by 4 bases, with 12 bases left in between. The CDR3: CAISEPGGGYGYTF. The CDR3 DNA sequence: TGTGCCATCAGTGAACCGGGAGGGGGCTATGGCTACACCTTC.

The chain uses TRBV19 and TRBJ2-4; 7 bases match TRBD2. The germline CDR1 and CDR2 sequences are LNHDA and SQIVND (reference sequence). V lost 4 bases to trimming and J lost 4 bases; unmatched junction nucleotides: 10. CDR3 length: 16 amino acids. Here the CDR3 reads CASSTGEGAGKNIQYF. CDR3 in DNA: TGTGCCAGTAGTACTGGGGAGGGAGCGGGAAAAAACATTCAGTACTTC.

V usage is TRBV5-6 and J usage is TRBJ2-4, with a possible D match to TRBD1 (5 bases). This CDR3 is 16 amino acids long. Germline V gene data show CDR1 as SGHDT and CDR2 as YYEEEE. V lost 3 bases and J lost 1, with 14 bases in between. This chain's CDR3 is CASSSLRQNAKNIQYF. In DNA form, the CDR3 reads TGTGCCAGCAGCTCCCTCCGACAGAATGCCAAAAACATTCAGTACTTC. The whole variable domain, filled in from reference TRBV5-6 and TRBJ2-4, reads DAGVTQSPTHLIKTRGQQVTLRCSPKSGHDTVSWYQQALGQGPQFIFQYYEEEERQRGNFPDRFSGHQFPNYSSELNVNALLLGDSALYLCASSSLRQNAKNIQYFGAGTRLSVL.

CDR3 DNA sequence: TGTGCCAGCTCACCGTCGGGACAAAGCTCCTACAATGAGCAGTTCTTC. It is translated as CASSPSGQSSYNEQFF. The gene calls are TRBV18 and TRBJ2-1, with D tentatively TRBD1 (6 bases). V shed 3 bases and J shed 0 bases, with 12 bases lying between them. CDR1 is KGHSH and CDR2 is LQKENI in the germline V gene. This CDR3 contains 16 residues.

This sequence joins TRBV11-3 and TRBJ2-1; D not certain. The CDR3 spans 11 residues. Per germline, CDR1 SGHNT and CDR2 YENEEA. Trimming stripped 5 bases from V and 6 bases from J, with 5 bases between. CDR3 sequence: CASSPRNEQFF. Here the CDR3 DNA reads TGTGCCAGCAGCCCCCGCAATGAGCAGTTCTTC.

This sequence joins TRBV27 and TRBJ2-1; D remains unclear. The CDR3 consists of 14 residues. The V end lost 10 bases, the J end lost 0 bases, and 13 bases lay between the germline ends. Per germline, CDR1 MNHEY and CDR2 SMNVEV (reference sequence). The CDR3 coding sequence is TGTGCCACCCGCCCACTAACCTCCTACAATGAGCAGTTCTTC. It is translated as CATRPLTSYNEQFF.

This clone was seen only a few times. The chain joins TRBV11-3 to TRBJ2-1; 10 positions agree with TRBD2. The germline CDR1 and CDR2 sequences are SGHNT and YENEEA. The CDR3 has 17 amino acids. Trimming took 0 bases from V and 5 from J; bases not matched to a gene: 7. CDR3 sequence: CASSLDRLAGVDNEQFF. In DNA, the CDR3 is TGTGCCAGCAGCTTAGACCGGCTAGCGGGAGTAGACAATGAGCAGTTCTTC.

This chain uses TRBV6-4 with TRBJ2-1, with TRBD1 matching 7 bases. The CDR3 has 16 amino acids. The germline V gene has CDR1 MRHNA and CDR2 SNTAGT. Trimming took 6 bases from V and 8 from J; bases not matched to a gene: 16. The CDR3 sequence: CASSPSYRGWTDEQFF. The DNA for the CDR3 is TGTGCCAGCAGCCCCTCCTACAGGGGTTGGACAGATGAGCAGTTCTTC.

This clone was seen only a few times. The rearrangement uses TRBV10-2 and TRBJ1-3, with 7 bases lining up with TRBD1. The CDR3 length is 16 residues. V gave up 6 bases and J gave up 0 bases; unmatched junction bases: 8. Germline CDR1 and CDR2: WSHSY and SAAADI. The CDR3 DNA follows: TGCGCCAGCAGCGCTCGACAGGGCCCCTCTGGAAACACCATATATTTT. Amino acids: CASSARQGPSGNTIYF.

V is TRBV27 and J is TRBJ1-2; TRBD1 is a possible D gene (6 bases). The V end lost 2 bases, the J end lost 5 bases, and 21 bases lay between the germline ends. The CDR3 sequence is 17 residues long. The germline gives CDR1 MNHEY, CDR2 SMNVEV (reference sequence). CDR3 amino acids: CASSLMSTGTRGYGYTF. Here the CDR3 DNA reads TGTGCCAGCAGTTTAATGTCGACAGGCACCAGGGGATATGGCTACACCTTC.

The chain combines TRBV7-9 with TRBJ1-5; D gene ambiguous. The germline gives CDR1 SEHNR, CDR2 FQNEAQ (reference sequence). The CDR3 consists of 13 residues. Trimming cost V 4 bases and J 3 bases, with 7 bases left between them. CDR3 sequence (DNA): TGTGCCAGCAGCTACATCGACAATCAGCCCCAGCATTTT. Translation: CASSYIDNQPQHF.

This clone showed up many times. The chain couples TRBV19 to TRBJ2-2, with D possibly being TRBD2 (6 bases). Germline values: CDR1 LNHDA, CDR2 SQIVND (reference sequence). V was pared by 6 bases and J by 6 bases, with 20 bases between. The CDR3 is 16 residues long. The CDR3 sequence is CASSASGGVFAGELFF. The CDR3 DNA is TGTGCCAGTAGCGCGTCCGGAGGGGTGTTTGCCGGGGAGCTGTTTTTT.

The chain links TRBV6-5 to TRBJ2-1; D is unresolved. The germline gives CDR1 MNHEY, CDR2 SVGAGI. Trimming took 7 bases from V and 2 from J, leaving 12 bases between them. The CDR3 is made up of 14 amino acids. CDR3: CASTGVVPYNEQFF. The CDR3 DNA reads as TGTGCCAGCACGGGTGTCGTCCCCTACAATGAGCAGTTCTTC.

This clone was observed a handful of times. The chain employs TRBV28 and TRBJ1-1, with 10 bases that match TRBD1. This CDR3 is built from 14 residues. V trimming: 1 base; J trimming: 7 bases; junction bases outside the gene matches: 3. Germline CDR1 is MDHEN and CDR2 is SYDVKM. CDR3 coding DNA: TGTGCCAGCAGTTTATTGGACAGGGGGAGTGAAGCTTTCTTT. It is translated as CASSLLDRGSEAFF.

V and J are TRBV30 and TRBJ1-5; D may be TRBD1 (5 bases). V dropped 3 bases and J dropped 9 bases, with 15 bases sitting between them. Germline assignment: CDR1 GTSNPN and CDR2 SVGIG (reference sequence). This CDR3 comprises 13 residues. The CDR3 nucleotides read TGTGCCTGGAGGTACGACAGCAATTCGCCCCAGCATTTT. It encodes CAWRYDSNSPQHF.

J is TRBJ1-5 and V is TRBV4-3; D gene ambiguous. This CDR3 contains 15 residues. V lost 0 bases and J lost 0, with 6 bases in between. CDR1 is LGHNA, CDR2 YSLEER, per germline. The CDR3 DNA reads TGCGCCAGCAGCCAAGATGCAGGTAGCAATCAGCCCCAGCATTTT. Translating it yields CASSQDAGSNQPQHF.

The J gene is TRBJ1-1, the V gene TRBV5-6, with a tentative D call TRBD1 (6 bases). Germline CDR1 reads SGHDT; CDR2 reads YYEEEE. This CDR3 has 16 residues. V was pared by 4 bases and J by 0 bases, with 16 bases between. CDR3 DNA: TGTGCCAGCAGCCTGCTGACAGGCTTTATGAACACTGAAGCTTTCTTT. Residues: CASSLLTGFMNTEAFF.

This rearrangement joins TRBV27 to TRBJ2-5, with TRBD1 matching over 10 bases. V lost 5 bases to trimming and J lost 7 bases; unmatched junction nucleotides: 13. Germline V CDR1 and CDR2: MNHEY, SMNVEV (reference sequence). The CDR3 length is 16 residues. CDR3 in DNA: TGTGCCAGCAGTGCCGTCCCGGGACAGGGGTCGGGGACCCAGTACTTC. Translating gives CASSAVPGQGSGTQYF.

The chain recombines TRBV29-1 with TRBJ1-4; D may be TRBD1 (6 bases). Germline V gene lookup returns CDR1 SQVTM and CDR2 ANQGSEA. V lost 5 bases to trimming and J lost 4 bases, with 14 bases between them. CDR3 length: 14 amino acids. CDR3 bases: TGCAGCGTTCGGACAGAGGACAATAATGAAAAACTGTTTTTT. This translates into CSVRTEDNNEKLFF.

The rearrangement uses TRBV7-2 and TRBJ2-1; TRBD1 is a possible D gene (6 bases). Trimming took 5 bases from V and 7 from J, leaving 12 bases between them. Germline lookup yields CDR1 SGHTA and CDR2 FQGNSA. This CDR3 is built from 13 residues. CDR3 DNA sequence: TGTGCCAGCAGCCTGAGGGACATGAATGAGCAGTTCTTC. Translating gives CASSLRDMNEQFF.

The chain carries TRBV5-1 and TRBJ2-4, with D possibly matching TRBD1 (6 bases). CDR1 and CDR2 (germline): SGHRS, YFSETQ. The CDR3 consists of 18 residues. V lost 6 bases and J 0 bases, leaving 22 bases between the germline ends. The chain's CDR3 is CASMKRVGGLPAKNIQYF. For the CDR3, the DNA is TGCGCCAGCATGAAAAGGGTTGGGGGCCTCCCAGCCAAAAACATTCAGTACTTC.

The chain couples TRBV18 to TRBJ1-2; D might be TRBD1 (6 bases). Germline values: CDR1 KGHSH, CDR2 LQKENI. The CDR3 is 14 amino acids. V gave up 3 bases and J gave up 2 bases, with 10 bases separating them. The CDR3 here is CASSPSDRNYGYTF. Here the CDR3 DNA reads TGTGCCAGCTCACCGAGTGACAGGAACTATGGCTACACCTTC.

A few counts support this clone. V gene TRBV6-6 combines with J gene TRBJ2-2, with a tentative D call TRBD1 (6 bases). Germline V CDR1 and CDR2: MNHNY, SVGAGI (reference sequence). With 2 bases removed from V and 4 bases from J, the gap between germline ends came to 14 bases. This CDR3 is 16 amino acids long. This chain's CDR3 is CASSYPQGIGTGELFF. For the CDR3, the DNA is TGTGCCAGCAGTTACCCCCAGGGGATCGGCACCGGGGAGCTGTTTTTT.

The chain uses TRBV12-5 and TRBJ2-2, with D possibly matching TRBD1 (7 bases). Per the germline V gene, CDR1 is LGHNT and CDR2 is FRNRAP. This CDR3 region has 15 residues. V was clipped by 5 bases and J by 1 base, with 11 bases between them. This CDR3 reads CASGMRDRNTGELFF. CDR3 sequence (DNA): TGTGCTAGTGGTATGCGGGACAGGAACACCGGGGAGCTGTTTTTT.